This is a list of T cell receptor beta chains from one sample in a study of blood T cell repertoires in COVID-19. Sequencing was performed with immunoSEQ multiplex PCR; in TCRdb, only in-frame clones are kept and a portion is missing. The sample yields over 40,000 clones, around 86% seen once. Sample: peripheral blood. The receptors derive from a man aged 60 to 69 with active COVID-19. The CDR3 runs from the conserved cysteine through the conserved F or W. The D gene is left open where the match is weak. Size is stated for part of the rows, as once, few or many counts, or as a class when the clone is expanded.

v_call: TRBV15; j_call: TRBJ2-3; clone_size: -; d_call: TRBD2; cdr3_nt: TGTGCCACCAGCAGAGGCGGGAGCAAGACAGATACGCAGTATTTT; cdr3_aa: CATSRGGSKTDTQYF
v_call: TRBV7-3; j_call: TRBJ2-1; clone_size: -; d_call: -; cdr3_nt: TGTGCCAGCAGCTTGACAATCCACAATGAGCAGTTCTTC; cdr3_aa: CASSLTIHNEQFF
v_call: TRBV4-1; j_call: TRBJ2-7; clone_size: few; d_call: TRBD1; cdr3_nt: TGCGCCAGCAGCTCGGGACAGTCCTACGAGCAGTACTTC; cdr3_aa: CASSSGQSYEQYF
v_call: TRBV11-3; j_call: TRBJ2-3; clone_size: -; d_call: TRBD2; cdr3_nt: TGTGCCAGCAGCCTCAGCGGGAGGATTACAGATACGCAGTATTTT; cdr3_aa: CASSLSGRITDTQYF
v_call: TRBV7-2; j_call: TRBJ2-3; clone_size: few; d_call: -; cdr3_nt: TGTGCCAGCACCCAGGAGACGGGAGACACAGATACGCAGTATTTT; cdr3_aa: CASTQETGDTDTQYF
v_call: TRBV28; j_call: TRBJ2-5; clone_size: -; d_call: TRBD1; cdr3_nt: TGTGCCAGCAGTCGGGGGTCAGGGGGCCGAGAGACCCAGTACTTC; cdr3_aa: CASSRGSGGRETQYF
v_call: TRBV24-1; j_call: TRBJ2-5; clone_size: -; d_call: TRBD2; cdr3_nt: TGTGCCACCAGTGACCCCGGACTAGCGGGGGGCTCAAACCGGGAGACCCAGTACTTC; cdr3_aa: CATSDPGLAGGSNRETQYF
v_call: TRBV5-4; j_call: TRBJ2-5; clone_size: -; d_call: -; cdr3_nt: TGTGCCAGCAACCACCAGCGGGAAGAGACCCAGTACTTC; cdr3_aa: CASNHQREETQYF
v_call: TRBV21-1; j_call: TRBJ2-5; clone_size: -; d_call: -; cdr3_nt: TGTGCCAGCAGCCCACCGACTAGCGGGCAAGAGACCCAGTACTTC; cdr3_aa: CASSPPTSGQETQYF
v_call: TRBV5-6; j_call: TRBJ2-7; clone_size: -; d_call: -; cdr3_nt: TGTGCCAGCAGCTATTTAAACTCCTACGAGCAGTACTTC; cdr3_aa: CASSYLNSYEQYF
v_call: TRBV6-5; j_call: TRBJ1-1; clone_size: -; d_call: TRBD1; cdr3_nt: TGTGCCAGCAGTTCCCTCTTCCAGATAGGACAGGAAAAAGCTTTCTTT; cdr3_aa: CASSSLFQIGQEKAFF
v_call: TRBV7-9; j_call: TRBJ2-3; clone_size: -; d_call: -; cdr3_nt: TGTGCCAGCAGCTTAGAGGCGGGGAGCACAGATACGCAGTATTTT; cdr3_aa: CASSLEAGSTDTQYF
v_call: TRBV2; j_call: TRBJ1-6; clone_size: few; d_call: -; cdr3_nt: TGTGCCAGCAGTGAACGGGGGGGCGACTCACCCCTCCACTTT; cdr3_aa: CASSERGGDSPLHF
v_call: TRBV28; j_call: TRBJ2-7; clone_size: -; d_call: -; cdr3_nt: TGTGCCAGCAGTTTCCCCCTCCTCGGGGGTTCGGACTACGAGCAGTACTTC; cdr3_aa: CASSFPLLGGSDYEQYF
v_call: TRBV5-1; j_call: TRBJ1-3; clone_size: -; d_call: TRBD1; cdr3_nt: TGCGCCAGCAGCTCCTCCGGGACAGGGGGTATTGGATCTGGAAACACCATATATTTT; cdr3_aa: CASSSSGTGGIGSGNTIYF
v_call: TRBV13; j_call: TRBJ2-7; clone_size: -; d_call: TRBD1; cdr3_nt: TGTGCCAGCAGCTTAGGACAGGGGGGCTACGAGCAGTACTTC; cdr3_aa: CASSLGQGGYEQYF
v_call: TRBV7-2; j_call: TRBJ2-1; clone_size: -; d_call: TRBD2; cdr3_nt: TGTGCCAGCAGTCAGGGAGGGGCCTACAATGAGCAGTTCTTC; cdr3_aa: CASSQGGAYNEQFF
v_call: TRBV27; j_call: TRBJ2-1; clone_size: -; d_call: -; cdr3_nt: TGTGCCAGCAGTTTATTAGGACTCCTCAATGAGCAGTTCTTC; cdr3_aa: CASSLLGLLNEQFF
v_call: TRBV7-2; j_call: TRBJ2-5; clone_size: -; d_call: -; cdr3_nt: TGTGCCAGCAGCTTAGTGACAGTGGAACGTGAGACCCAGTACTTC; cdr3_aa: CASSLVTVERETQYF
v_call: TRBV28; j_call: TRBJ2-3; clone_size: -; d_call: -; cdr3_nt: TGTGCCAGCAGTTTAACGCGGAGCTATCACACAGATACGCAGTATTTT; cdr3_aa: CASSLTRSYHTDTQYF
v_call: TRBV28; j_call: TRBJ1-1; clone_size: -; d_call: -; cdr3_nt: TGTGCCAGCAGTTTATCCGGTATGAACACTGAAGCTTTCTTT; cdr3_aa: CASSLSGMNTEAFF
v_call: TRBV5-1; j_call: TRBJ1-1; clone_size: -; d_call: TRBD1; cdr3_nt: TGCGCCAGCAGAGGGACAGGGGGAACTGAAGCTTTCTTT; cdr3_aa: CASRGTGGTEAFF
v_call: TRBV28; j_call: TRBJ1-6; clone_size: -; d_call: -; cdr3_nt: TGTGCCAGCCGATCCCCTAGTAGGAATTCACCCCTCCACTTT; cdr3_aa: CASRSPSRNSPLHF
v_call: TRBV19; j_call: TRBJ1-1; clone_size: -; d_call: -; cdr3_nt: TGTGCCAGTAGTTTTGGGTGGAGCACTGAAGCTTTCTTT; cdr3_aa: CASSFGWSTEAFF
v_call: TRBV19; j_call: TRBJ2-3; clone_size: -; d_call: TRBD1; cdr3_nt: TGTGCCAGTACAGGGGGCATTAGTGATACGCAGTATTTT; cdr3_aa: CASTGGISDTQYF
v_call: TRBV9; j_call: TRBJ2-1; clone_size: -; d_call: -; cdr3_nt: TGTGCCAGCAGCTCCCTCAGTGGTGAGCAGTTCTTC; cdr3_aa: CASSSLSGEQFF
v_call: TRBV6-5; j_call: TRBJ2-5; clone_size: -; d_call: TRBD1; cdr3_nt: TGTGCCAGCAGGCCCCGGGACAGGGGTTTCGAGACCCAGTACTTC; cdr3_aa: CASRPRDRGFETQYF
v_call: TRBV10-3; j_call: TRBJ2-1; clone_size: -; d_call: -; cdr3_nt: TGTGCCATCAGTGACGAGGGTTCCTCCTACAATGAGCAGTTCTTC; cdr3_aa: CAISDEGSSYNEQFF
v_call: TRBV5-1; j_call: TRBJ1-2; clone_size: -; d_call: -; cdr3_nt: TGCGCCAGCAGCTTGGTGGTCTCGATAGGGGATGGCTACACCTTC; cdr3_aa: CASSLVVSIGDGYTF
v_call: TRBV5-6; j_call: TRBJ2-1; clone_size: -; d_call: TRBD2; cdr3_nt: TGTGCCAGCAGCTCCCTACTAGCGGGAGATCTTGATGAGCAGTTCTTC; cdr3_aa: CASSSLLAGDLDEQFF
v_call: TRBV28; j_call: TRBJ1-6; clone_size: -; d_call: -; cdr3_nt: TGTGCCAGCAGTTTGATAGGACAGTGGGAATATGGTTCACCCCTCCACTTT; cdr3_aa: CASSLIGQWEYGSPLHF
v_call: TRBV11-1; j_call: TRBJ2-1; clone_size: once; d_call: TRBD2; cdr3_nt: TGTGCCAGCAGCTCCGCGGGGGGAGTCAAGGTTGAGCAGTTCTTC; cdr3_aa: CASSSAGGVKVEQFF
v_call: TRBV6-6; j_call: TRBJ1-5; clone_size: -; d_call: -; cdr3_nt: TGTGCCAGCGGTACAGGGAATTCGCCCCAGCATTTT; cdr3_aa: CASGTGNSPQHF
v_call: TRBV4-2; j_call: TRBJ1-6; clone_size: once; d_call: -; cdr3_nt: TGTGCCAGCAGCCAAGGCACCCAAACGAGCTCCTATAATTCACCCCTCCACTTT; cdr3_aa: CASSQGTQTSSYNSPLHF
v_call: TRBV9; j_call: TRBJ1-6; clone_size: -; d_call: -; cdr3_nt: TGTGCCAGCAGCGTAGGAGGTTTGGCAGGACAACGGGTCCGTTCACCCCTCCACTTT; cdr3_aa: CASSVGGLAGQRVRSPLHF
v_call: TRBV5-6; j_call: TRBJ1-5; clone_size: once; d_call: -; cdr3_nt: TGTGCCAGCAGCTTGATCGGACTTAATCAGCCCCAGCATTTT; cdr3_aa: CASSLIGLNQPQHF
v_call: TRBV28; j_call: TRBJ1-2; clone_size: -; d_call: TRBD1; cdr3_nt: TGTGCCAGCAGTCCGGCCGGGACAGGGGGCCGGGGTGATGGCTACACCTTC; cdr3_aa: CASSPAGTGGRGDGYTF
v_call: TRBV3-1/TRBV3-2; j_call: TRBJ1-4; clone_size: few; d_call: -; cdr3_nt: TGTGCCAGCAGCCTCCCACTCAGGGGTTTTAATGAAAAACTGTTTTTT; cdr3_aa: CASSLPLRGFNEKLFF
v_call: TRBV5-1; j_call: TRBJ1-1; clone_size: -; d_call: -; cdr3_nt: TGCGCCAGCAGCTTCGGCGGAATCTCCACTGAAGCTTTCTTT; cdr3_aa: CASSFGGISTEAFF
v_call: TRBV7-6; j_call: TRBJ1-4; clone_size: -; d_call: TRBD1; cdr3_nt: TGTGCCAGCAGCTTGATTTCCGGGACAGGGGGCACTAATGAAAAACTGTTTTTT; cdr3_aa: CASSLISGTGGTNEKLFF
v_call: TRBV19; j_call: TRBJ2-1; clone_size: many; d_call: -; cdr3_nt: TGTGCCAGTAGCCCGGGGAGATCCTACAATGAGCAGTTCTTC; cdr3_aa: CASSPGRSYNEQFF
v_call: TRBV28; j_call: TRBJ1-1; clone_size: -; d_call: -; cdr3_nt: TGTGCCAGCAGTTCGGCGGCCGCTTTGAACACTGAAGCTTTCTTT; cdr3_aa: CASSSAAALNTEAFF
v_call: TRBV24-1; j_call: TRBJ2-1; clone_size: -; d_call: TRBD1; cdr3_nt: TGTGCCACCAGTGAGTTCGGACAGGGTAAAAACAATGAGCAGTTCTTC; cdr3_aa: CATSEFGQGKNNEQFF
v_call: TRBV7-3; j_call: TRBJ2-3; clone_size: -; d_call: -; cdr3_nt: TGTGCCAGCAGCTTCACAGGTCCAGATACGCAGTATTTT; cdr3_aa: CASSFTGPDTQYF
v_call: TRBV27; j_call: TRBJ1-2; clone_size: -; d_call: -; cdr3_nt: TGTGCCAGCAGTCTAAATCTGGGAGAGGCCAAACTCTATGGCTACACCTTC; cdr3_aa: CASSLNLGEAKLYGYTF
v_call: TRBV5-6; j_call: TRBJ2-1; clone_size: -; d_call: -; cdr3_nt: TGTGCCAGCAGCCGGACAGCAAATGAGCAGTTCTTC; cdr3_aa: CASSRTANEQFF
v_call: TRBV28; j_call: TRBJ1-1; clone_size: -; d_call: -; cdr3_nt: TGTGCCAGCAATCCCGGCGGATCCCTCGGCACTGAAGCTTTCTTT; cdr3_aa: CASNPGGSLGTEAFF
v_call: TRBV3-1/TRBV3-2; j_call: TRBJ1-5; clone_size: once; d_call: -; cdr3_nt: TGTGCCAGCAGCCAGTCTCATGGGGCCAATCAGCCCCAGCATTTT; cdr3_aa: CASSQSHGANQPQHF
v_call: TRBV28; j_call: TRBJ2-1; clone_size: -; d_call: TRBD2; cdr3_nt: TGTGCCAGCAGTTTCCCAGGACTAGCGCATAGCTCCTACAATGAGCAGTTCTTC; cdr3_aa: CASSFPGLAHSSYNEQFF
v_call: TRBV3-1/TRBV3-2; j_call: TRBJ2-2; clone_size: once; d_call: -; cdr3_nt: TGTGCCAGCAGCCATTACAGGAACACCGGGGAGCTGTTTTTT; cdr3_aa: CASSHYRNTGELFF
v_call: TRBV27; j_call: TRBJ1-6; clone_size: -; d_call: TRBD1; cdr3_nt: TGTGCCAGCAGTTCCTGGACAGGGGGGTCACCCCTCCACTTT; cdr3_aa: CASSSWTGGSPLHF
v_call: TRBV11-2; j_call: TRBJ2-1; clone_size: few; d_call: TRBD2; cdr3_nt: TGTGCCAGCAGCCTGACTAGCGGGACTAGCGAGCAGTTCTTC; cdr3_aa: CASSLTSGTSEQFF
v_call: TRBV19; j_call: TRBJ2-3; clone_size: -; d_call: -; cdr3_nt: TGTGCCAGTAGTATCGTAAACACAGATACGCAGTATTTT; cdr3_aa: CASSIVNTDTQYF
v_call: TRBV24-1; j_call: TRBJ2-3; clone_size: -; d_call: -; cdr3_nt: TGTGCCACCAGTCAGGGAAGAGACACGCAGTATTTT; cdr3_aa: CATSQGRDTQYF
v_call: TRBV6-1; j_call: TRBJ1-6; clone_size: -; d_call: -; cdr3_nt: TGTGCCAGCAGTGAAGTAGGGGTTGATTCACCCCTCCACTTT; cdr3_aa: CASSEVGVDSPLHF
v_call: TRBV11-2; j_call: TRBJ2-7; clone_size: -; d_call: TRBD2; cdr3_nt: TGTGCCAGCAGCTACACTAGCGGGAGAACCTACGAGCAGTACTTC; cdr3_aa: CASSYTSGRTYEQYF
v_call: TRBV3-1/TRBV3-2; j_call: TRBJ2-7; clone_size: -; d_call: -; cdr3_nt: TGTGCCAGCAGCCAGGCCTTGGGGGCAGTCCTACATTACGAGCAGTACTTC; cdr3_aa: CASSQALGAVLHYEQYF
v_call: TRBV9; j_call: TRBJ2-7; clone_size: -; d_call: -; cdr3_nt: TGTGCCAGCAGCGTAGGCGGGTCCCCCTACGAGCAGTACTTC; cdr3_aa: CASSVGGSPYEQYF
v_call: TRBV5-1; j_call: TRBJ1-2; clone_size: -; d_call: TRBD1; cdr3_nt: TGCGCCAGCAGCCCCGGGACAGTTCTGGGCGGCTACACCTTC; cdr3_aa: CASSPGTVLGGYTF